The rows below give T cell receptor beta chains drawn from one sample of a study of cytomegalovirus exposure and HLA in healthy donors. Some clones are missing from TCRdb's copy, which holds only in-frame ones; the method was immunoSEQ multiplex PCR. The sample lists 160,000 or so clones; about two thirds were seen once. The sequencing sample was made of PBMCs. These receptors all stem from a woman aged 25 to 39 in good health and CMV-seronegative. Both conserved end residues are part of each CDR3. D genes are given only for firm matches. Size is stated for part of the rows, as once, few or many counts, or as a class when the clone is expanded.

NA,TRBV11-1,TRBD1,15,TRBJ2-7,CASSLPTGVAYEQYF,TGTGCCAGCAGCTTACCGACAGGGGTCGCCTACGAGCAGTACTTC
NA,TRBV30,TRBD2,14,TRBJ2-5,CAWSVTSGVGTQYF,TGTGCCTGGAGTGTAACTAGCGGGGTTGGGACCCAGTACTTC
NA,TRBV18,NA,14,TRBJ2-7,CASSPTDSTYEQYF,TGTGCCAGCTCACCTACCGACAGCACCTACGAGCAGTACTTC
few,TRBV7-6,TRBD2,19,TRBJ2-2,CASSLARLADTLNTGELFF,TGTGCCAGCAGCTTAGCTCGACTAGCCGACACCTTGAACACCGGGGAGCTGTTTTTT
NA,TRBV6-9,NA,15,TRBJ1-5,CASRSDRNSNQPQHF,TGTGCCAGCAGATCGGACAGAAATAGCAATCAGCCCCAGCATTTT
NA,TRBV5-8,TRBD2,15,TRBJ2-2,CASSRLAGGPGELFF,TGTGCCAGCAGTCGTCTAGCGGGAGGGCCCGGGGAGCTGTTTTTT
NA,TRBV2,NA,14,TRBJ2-1,CASKLLASYNEQFF,TGTGCCAGCAAACTACTAGCCTCCTACAATGAGCAGTTCTTC
few,TRBV9,NA,16,TRBJ2-5,CASSVGGGGTQETQYF,TGTGCCAGCAGCGTAGGGGGAGGGGGAACACAAGAGACCCAGTACTTC
NA,TRBV12-5,TRBD1,18,TRBJ1-5,CASGSTGQGQQSNQPQHF,TGTGCTAGTGGTTCAACTGGACAGGGCCAGCAAAGCAATCAGCCCCAGCATTTT
NA,TRBV7-3,NA,14,TRBJ1-1,CASSLNAGITEAFF,TGTGCCAGCAGCTTAAATGCAGGGATCACTGAAGCTTTCTTT
NA,TRBV15,NA,18,TRBJ2-5,CATSRDFLSDPGEETQYF,TGTGCCACCAGCAGAGATTTTTTAAGTGATCCCGGGGAAGAGACCCAGTACTTC
NA,TRBV14,NA,16,TRBJ2-1,CASSRLVGQVNNEQFF,TGTGCCAGCAGCCGGCTCGTTGGACAAGTAAACAATGAGCAGTTCTTC
few,TRBV19,TRBD1,14,TRBJ1-1,CASSIGNRGGEAFF,TGTGCCAGTAGTATAGGAAACAGGGGTGGTGAAGCTTTCTTT
NA,TRBV5-4,NA,13,TRBJ1-1,CASSLFEGTEAFF,TGTGCCAGCAGCTTATTCGAGGGCACTGAAGCTTTCTTT
few,TRBV7-2,TRBD1,15,TRBJ2-2,CASSQTGGGTGELFF,TGTGCCAGCAGCCAGACAGGGGGCGGCACCGGGGAGCTGTTTTTT
few,TRBV7-2,NA,15,TRBJ1-5,CASSFRTAGNQPQHF,TGTGCCAGCAGCTTCCGGACAGCCGGCAATCAGCCCCAGCATTTT
NA,TRBV6-6,NA,16,TRBJ2-3,CASSQLEGVYPNTQYF,TGTGCCAGCAGTCAACTCGAGGGCGTCTACCCAAATACGCAGTATTTT
NA,TRBV2,TRBD1,14,TRBJ2-3,CASSWDRVTDTQYF,TGTGCCAGCAGTTGGGACAGGGTGACAGATACGCAGTATTTT
NA,TRBV28,NA,14,TRBJ2-1,CASRNYDRYNEQFF,TGTGCCAGCAGGAACTACGATAGGTACAATGAGCAGTTCTTC
NA,TRBV19,NA,13,TRBJ1-5,CASSMGGFQPQHF,TGTGCCAGTAGTATGGGGGGATTTCAGCCCCAGCATTTT
NA,TRBV7-3,NA,16,TRBJ2-2,CASSYPGREGTGELFF,TGTGCCAGCAGCTACCCGGGGCGGGAAGGGACCGGGGAGCTGTTTTTT
NA,TRBV5-4,TRBD2,16,TRBJ2-7,CASSSTLTSARMEQYF,TGTGCCAGCAGCTCCACTCTGACTAGCGCGCGGATGGAGCAGTACTTC